This passage covers 17 T cell receptor beta chains from one sample sequenced in a study of T cell repertoires in cytomegalovirus infection. TCRdb independently ran MiXCR on the reads; one entry per CDR3 protein. The sample consists of approximately 180,000 distinct CDR3 sequences, roughly 17% of them appearing once. Sequencing was done on a sample of CD8+ T cells from PBMCs. The receptors come from a human donor in good health (CMV status not recorded). Some clones in this sample may be carry-over from other donors' samples.

The CDR3 DNA sequence: TGTGCCAGCAGCTCAGCGGGCAAAAGGCAGGATACGCAGTATTTT. Its protein product is CASSSAGKRQDTQYF. The rearrangement links TRBV7-8 to TRBJ2-3; D is possibly TRBD2 (6 bases). The CDR3 length is 15 residues. In germline, CDR1 is SGHVS, CDR2 FQNEAQ. Trimming pared 4 bases from V and 6 bases from J, leaving 17 bases between.

The chain is built from TRBV7-6 and TRBJ1-2; D is uncertain. The CDR3 consists of 16 residues. V was trimmed by 5 bases and J by 0 bases, leaving 16 bases between them. The germline V gene encodes CDR1 SGHVS and CDR2 FNYEAQ. CDR3 protein: CASSPEMWGANYGYTF. Written as DNA, the CDR3 is TGTGCCAGCAGCCCAGAGATGTGGGGAGCTAACTATGGCTACACCTTC.

The chain carries TRBV7-2 and TRBJ1-2; TRBD1 agrees at 8 bases. Germline V gives CDR1 SGHTA, CDR2 FQGNSA. J lost 2 bases, V lost 3 bases, and 5 bases had no gene match. This CDR3 is built from 15 residues. The CDR3 bases are TGTGCCAGCAGCTTCGGGACAGGAACGAACTATGGCTACACCTTC. Translation: CASSFGTGTNYGYTF.

This clonotype appeared a few times. The rearrangement links TRBV12-3 or TRBV12-4 to TRBJ1-1; 8 nucleotides agree with TRBD1. The CDR3 extends over 14 amino acids. J gave up 5 bases and V 4 bases, and 6 bases lay outside the gene matches. CDR3 sequence: CASSSITGGTEAFF. Here the CDR3 DNA reads TGTGCCAGCAGTTCAATAACAGGGGGAACTGAAGCTTTCTTT.

The chain recombines TRBV5-6 with TRBJ2-7; D possibly matches TRBD1 or TRBD2 (5 bases each). V lost 5 bases and J lost 5, with 20 bases in between. Germline V gene lookup returns CDR1 SGHDT and CDR2 YYEEEE. The CDR3 covers 15 residues. DNA for the CDR3: TGTGCCAGCAGTCTTCTATGGGGGATCAACGACGAGCAGTACTTC. It specifies CASSLLWGINDEQYF.

This clonotype was found a few times. The chain couples TRBV7-9 to TRBJ2-7, with 7 bases that match TRBD1. The CDR3 has 15 amino acids. CDR1 and CDR2 from the germline V gene are SEHNR and FQNEAQ (reference sequence). V gave up 4 bases and J gave up 3 bases; unmatched junction bases: 9. In DNA, the CDR3 is TGTGCCAGCAGCTCCCGGGACAGAAATCGCTACGAGCAGTACTTC. It codes for CASSSRDRNRYEQYF.

This chain joins TRBV7-6 and TRBJ2-1, with 7 bases matching TRBD2. The V gene end was trimmed by 1 base and the J gene end by 3 bases; junction bases not matched to a gene: 3. Germline V CDR1 and CDR2: SGHVS, FNYEAQ. The CDR3 consists of 15 residues. The CDR3 sequence: CASSLGSGVYNEQFF. CDR3 DNA: TGTGCCAGCAGCTTAGGGAGCGGGGTCTACAATGAGCAGTTCTTC.

This clonotype was observed a few times. The genes are TRBV7-9 and TRBJ1-2; 7 nucleotides match TRBD1. Germline values: CDR1 SEHNR, CDR2 FQNEAQ (reference sequence). CDR3 length equals 16 residues. V dropped 5 bases and J dropped 1; count of bases not matched to a gene: 10. The CDR3 sequence is CASSAGTVIFNYGYTF. DNA of the CDR3: TGTGCCAGCAGCGCCGGGACAGTCATCTTTAACTATGGCTACACCTTC.

This clonotype was observed many times. The rearrangement joins TRBV7-6 to TRBJ1-2, with TRBD1 matching over 8 bases. The V gene's germline CDR1 is SGHVS and CDR2 FNYEAQ. J was trimmed by 2 bases and V by 3 bases; bases with no gene match: 14. The CDR3 runs to 18 residues. The CDR3 here is CASSFHRQPGTGNYGYTF. CDR3 coding DNA: TGTGCCAGCAGCTTCCATCGTCAACCCGGGACAGGCAACTATGGCTACACCTTC. Full variable domain (outside the CDR3, taken from reference TRBV7-6 and TRBJ1-2): GAGVSQSPRYKVTKRGQDVALRCDPISGHVSLYWYRQALGQGPEFLTYFNYEAQQDKSGLPNDRFSAERPEGSISTLTIQRTEQRDSAMYRCASSFHRQPGTGNYGYTFGSGTRLTVV.

J is TRBJ2-6 and V is TRBV7-9; D remains ambiguous. V dropped 5 bases and J dropped 3 bases, with 8 bases sitting between them. Germline lookup yields CDR1 SEHNR and CDR2 FQNEAQ (reference sequence). The CDR3 is made up of 14 amino acids. For the CDR3, the DNA is TGTGCCAGCAGCCCTTTAGATGGGGCCAACGTCCTGACTTTC. Its protein product is CASSPLDGANVLTF.

This clonotype was found a few times. The rearrangement links TRBV7-3 to TRBJ1-2; D is unresolved. Per germline, CDR1 SGHTA and CDR2 FQGTGA. The V and J ends lost 5 bases and 3 bases respectively, with 16 bases between them. The length of the CDR3 is 15 residues. The CDR3 DNA reads as TGTGCCAGCAGCCCGTACACGACGTCGGACTATGGCTACACCTTC. Residues: CASSPYTTSDYGYTF.

The rearrangement uses TRBV7-9 and TRBJ1-1; 8 bases fit TRBD1. V dropped 4 bases and J dropped 0; count of bases not matched to a gene: 4. The CDR3 sequence is 15 residues long. CDR1 and CDR2 from the germline V gene are SEHNR and FQNEAQ (reference sequence). The chain's CDR3 is CASSSTGEVNTEAFF. In nucleotides, the CDR3 is TGTGCCAGCAGCTCGACAGGGGAGGTGAACACTGAAGCTTTCTTT.

This clonotype was observed a few times. The CDR3 loop reads CASSLSLLTGTFWTGELFF. The CDR3 DNA is TGTGCCAGCAGTTTGTCCCTGTTGACAGGGACGTTTTGGACCGGGGAGCTGTTTTTT. This chain links TRBV12-3 or TRBV12-4 with TRBJ2-2; TRBD1 aligns across 7 bases. With 3 bases clipped from V and 5 bases from J, the junction kept 18 bases outside the gene matches. The CDR3 consists of 19 residues.

The V gene is TRBV24-1, the J gene TRBJ1-2, with 8 bases identical to TRBD1. J gave up 4 bases and V 0 bases, and 3 bases lay outside the gene matches. CDR3 length: 15 amino acids. Per germline, CDR1 KGHDR and CDR2 SFDVKD. This CDR3 reads CATSDLGQGGYGYTF. DNA of the CDR3: TGTGCCACCAGTGATTTGGGACAGGGCGGCTATGGCTACACCTTC.

V and J are TRBV20-1 and TRBJ2-5, with a weak D call TRBD1 (5 bases). V was shortened by 0 bases and J by 5 bases, with 10 bases between the two germline ends. This CDR3 spans 13 amino acids. The V gene's germline CDR1 is DFQATT and CDR2 SNEGSKA (reference sequence). The CDR3 here is CSARDGPGETQYF. In nucleotides, the CDR3 is TGCAGTGCTAGAGATGGTCCAGGGGAGACCCAGTACTTC.

This clonotype came up a few times. The chain couples TRBV11-2 to TRBJ2-2; D unresolved. V lost 4 bases, J lost 3 bases, and 3 bases lay in between. Germline V gene lookup returns CDR1 SGHAT and CDR2 FQNNGV. CDR3 length: 12 residues. CDR3 amino acids: CASSSYTGELFF. The CDR3 nucleotides read TGTGCCAGCAGCTCTTACACCGGGGAGCTGTTTTTT.

This rearrangement joins TRBV27 to TRBJ2-1, with D possibly being TRBD1 or TRBD2 (6 bases each). The CDR3 covers 16 residues. CDR1 is MNHEY and CDR2 is SMNVEV in the germline V gene (reference sequence). Trimming cost V 3 bases and J 4 bases, with 16 bases left between them. The CDR3 region has the DNA TGTGCCAGCAGTTTGACAACGGGGGCCATATACAATGAGCAGTTCTTC. This translates into CASSLTTGAIYNEQFF.